This T cell receptor beta chain stems from a study of cytotoxic CD8 clonotypes in ibrutinib-treated CLL. Overall study: Outcomes included 24 partial and 2 complete responses; after median 68 months, 14 stayed remitted and about twelve progressed. Findings and caveats of the study: Among the clonotypes, public ones were uncommon and contracted or held stable on treatment. Having risen at ibrutinib response, clonality had fallen back toward baseline by progression.

Using immunoSEQ multiplex PCR, the repertoire was profiled, and TCRdb retains in-frame clones only, with some absent. The table lists about 160,000 clones, approximately 80% of them singletons, with over 2% in the top ten. The table lists this clone with a few counts. Its specificity is not known. Cryopreserved PBMCs were the source of approximately 2 micrograms of genomic DNA, which went to TCR beta libraries. The sequence was collected from a human donor with chronic lymphocytic leukemia. The material was PBMCs, obtained after 12 months of ibrutinib treatment.

The CDR3 DNA follows: TGTGCCAGCAGGACCAGGGACTCCCCGAGGTTCTATGGCTACACCTTC. Residues: CASRTRDSPRFYGYTF. The rearrangement joins TRBV2 to TRBJ1-2; D is perhaps TRBD1 (5 bases). Trimming left V 6 bases short and J 4 bases short, with 21 bases between. Germline V gene data show CDR1 as SNHLY and CDR2 as FYNNEI. This CDR3 has 16 residues.